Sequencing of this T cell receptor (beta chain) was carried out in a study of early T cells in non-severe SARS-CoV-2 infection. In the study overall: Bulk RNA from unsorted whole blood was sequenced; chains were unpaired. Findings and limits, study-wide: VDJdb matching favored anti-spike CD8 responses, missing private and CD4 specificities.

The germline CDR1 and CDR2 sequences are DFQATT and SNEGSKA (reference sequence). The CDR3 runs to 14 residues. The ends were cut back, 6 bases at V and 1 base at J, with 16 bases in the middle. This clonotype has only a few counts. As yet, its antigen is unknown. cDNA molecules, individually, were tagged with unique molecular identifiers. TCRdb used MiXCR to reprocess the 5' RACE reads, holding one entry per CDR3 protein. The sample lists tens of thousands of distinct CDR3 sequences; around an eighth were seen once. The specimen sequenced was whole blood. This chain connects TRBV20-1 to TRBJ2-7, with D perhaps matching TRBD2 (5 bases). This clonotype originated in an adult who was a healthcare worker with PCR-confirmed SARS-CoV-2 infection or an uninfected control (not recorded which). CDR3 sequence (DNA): TGCAGTGCCCGAGCTACTAGTGAATCCTACGAGCAGTACTTC. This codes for CSARATSESYEQYF.